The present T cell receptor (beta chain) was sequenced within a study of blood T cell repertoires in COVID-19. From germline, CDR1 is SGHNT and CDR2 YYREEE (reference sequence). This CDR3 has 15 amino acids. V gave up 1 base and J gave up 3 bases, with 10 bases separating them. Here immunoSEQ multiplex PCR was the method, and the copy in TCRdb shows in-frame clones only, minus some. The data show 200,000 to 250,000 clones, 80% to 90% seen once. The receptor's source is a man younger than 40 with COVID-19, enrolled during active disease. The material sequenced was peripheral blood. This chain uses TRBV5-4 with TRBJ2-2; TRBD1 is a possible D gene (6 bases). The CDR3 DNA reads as TGTGCCAGCAGCTTGACAGGGTCTCACACCGGGGAGCTGTTTTTT. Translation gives CASSLTGSHTGELFF.